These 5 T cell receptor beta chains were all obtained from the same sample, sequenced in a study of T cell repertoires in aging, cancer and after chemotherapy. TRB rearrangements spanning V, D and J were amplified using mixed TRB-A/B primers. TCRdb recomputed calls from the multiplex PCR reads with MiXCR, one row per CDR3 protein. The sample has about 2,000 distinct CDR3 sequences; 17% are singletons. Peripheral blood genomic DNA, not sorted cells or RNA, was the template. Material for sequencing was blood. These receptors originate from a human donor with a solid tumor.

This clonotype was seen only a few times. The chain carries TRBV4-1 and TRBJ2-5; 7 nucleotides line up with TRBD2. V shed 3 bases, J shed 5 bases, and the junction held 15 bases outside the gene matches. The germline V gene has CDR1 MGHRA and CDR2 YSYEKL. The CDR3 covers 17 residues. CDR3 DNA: TGCGCCAGCAGCCAGACCGGGGGGTCCGGCGGGGAGGAGACCCAGTACTTC. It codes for CASSQTGGSGGEETQYF.

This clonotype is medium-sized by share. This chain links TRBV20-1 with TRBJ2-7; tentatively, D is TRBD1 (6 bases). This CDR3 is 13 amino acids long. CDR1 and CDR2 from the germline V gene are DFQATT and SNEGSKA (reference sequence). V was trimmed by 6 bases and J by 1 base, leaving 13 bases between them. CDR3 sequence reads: CSANDRYSYEQYF. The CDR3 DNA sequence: TGCAGTGCAAACGACAGGTATTCCTACGAGCAGTACTTC.

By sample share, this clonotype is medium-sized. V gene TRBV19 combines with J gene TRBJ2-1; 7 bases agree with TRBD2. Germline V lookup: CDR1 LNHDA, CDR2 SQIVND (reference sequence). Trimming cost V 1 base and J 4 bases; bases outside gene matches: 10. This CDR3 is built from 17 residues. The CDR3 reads CASSIALQRGGYNEQFF. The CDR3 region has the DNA TGTGCCAGTAGTATAGCCCTCCAGCGGGGAGGGTACAATGAGCAGTTCTTC.

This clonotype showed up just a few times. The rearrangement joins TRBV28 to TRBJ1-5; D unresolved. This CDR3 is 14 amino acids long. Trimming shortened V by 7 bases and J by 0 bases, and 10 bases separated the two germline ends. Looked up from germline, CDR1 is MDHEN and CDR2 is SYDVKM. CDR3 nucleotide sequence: TGTGCCAGCAACACAGCCTATAGCAATCAGCCCCAGCATTTT. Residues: CASNTAYSNQPQHF. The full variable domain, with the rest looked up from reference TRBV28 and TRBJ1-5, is DVKVTQSSRYLVKRTGEKVFLECVQDMDHENMFWYRQDPGLGLRLIYFSYDVKMKEKGDIPEGYSVSREKKERFSLILESASTNQTSMYLCASNTAYSNQPQHFGDGTRLSIL.

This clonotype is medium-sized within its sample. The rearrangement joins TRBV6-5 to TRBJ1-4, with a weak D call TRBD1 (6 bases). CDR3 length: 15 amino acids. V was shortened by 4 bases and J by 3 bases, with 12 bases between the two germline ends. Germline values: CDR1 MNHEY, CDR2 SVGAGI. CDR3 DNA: TGTGCCAGCAGTTCGCAGGGGTTGGCTAATGAAAAACTGTTTTTT. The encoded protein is CASSSQGLANEKLFF.